This T cell receptor beta chain was identified in a study of blood T cell repertoires in COVID-19. Whole-study context: In each case, the material was cDNA or gDNA derived from T cells, B-cell-depleted T cells, or PBMCs.

TCRdb keeps only in-frame clones here, not all; method: immunoSEQ multiplex PCR. The data contain approximately 76,000 clones, approximately 87% of them seen just once; the ten biggest clones take up 17%. The CDR3 totals 15 residues. From germline, CDR1 is SGDLS and CDR2 YYNGEE. Trimming cost V 4 bases and J 2 bases, with 16 bases left between them. The source is a man older than 75 in a cohort sampled during active COVID-19. The V and J genes are TRBV9 and TRBJ2-7; D ambiguous. Source material: peripheral blood. CDR3: CASSRVPVTTYEQYF. Here the CDR3 DNA reads TGTGCCAGCAGCCGGGTCCCCGTCACTACCTACGAGCAGTACTTC.